The 26 T cell receptor beta chains below all came from one sample that was sequenced in a study of blood T cell repertoires in COVID-19. The table came from immunoSEQ multiplex PCR; TCRdb's copy has only in-frame clones and leaves some out. The sample has nearly 400,000 clones, 85% to 90% seen once; the top ten hold approximately 1.5%. The specimen was PBMCs or T cells enriched from blood (not recorded which). These receptors were collected from a woman in her twenties or thirties who had recovered from COVID-19.

This clone was detected once. This chain connects TRBV27 to TRBJ2-1; 12 bases fit TRBD2. Germline V lookup: CDR1 MNHEY, CDR2 SMNVEV (reference sequence). Trimming took 5 bases from V and 12 from J; bases not matched to a gene: 17. There are 17 residues in the CDR3. The CDR3 protein is CASSPISLAGGVLGQFF. Written as DNA, the CDR3 is TGTGCCAGCAGTCCTATATCACTAGCGGGGGGTGTACTTGGGCAGTTCTTC.

Regarding this clone: The sample contains more than one DNA sequence encoding this CDR3. The J gene is TRBJ1-5, the V gene TRBV19; tentative D call: TRBD1 (5 bases). CDR3 length: 14 residues. Germline-derived CDR1 and CDR2 are LNHDA and SQIVND (reference sequence). Between the trimmed V and J ends, which lost 3 bases and 4 bases, there was a span of 10 bases. The CDR3 bases are TGTGCCAGTAGTATCCGGGGGTTTAATCAGCCCCAGCATTTT. The encoded protein is CASSIRGFNQPQHF.

The chain employs TRBV7-2 and TRBJ2-5, with 7 bases fitting TRBD2. This CDR3 spans 17 amino acids. Unmatched junction bases numbered 13, after V lost 1 base and J lost 5 bases. Germline V gene sequence: CDR1 SGHTA, CDR2 FQGNSA. In DNA form, the CDR3 reads TGTGCCAGCAGCTTAGGGTCCATCGGCGGGGGACGGGAGACCCAGTACTTC. It is translated as CASSLGSIGGGRETQYF.

The chain carries TRBV27 and TRBJ2-1, with D unclear. This CDR3 has 15 amino acids. Germline V gene lookup returns CDR1 MNHEY and CDR2 SMNVEV (reference sequence). Trimming removed 3 bases from V and 0 bases from J, with 9 bases in between. CDR3 DNA: TGTGCCAGCAGTTTTGGAGTTAGCTCCTACAATGAGCAGTTCTTC. Residues: CASSFGVSSYNEQFF.

This chain joins TRBV19 and TRBJ1-1; no definite D call. The CDR3 has 14 amino acids. Germline V gives CDR1 LNHDA, CDR2 SQIVND (reference sequence). Trimming removed 1 base at V and 2 bases at J, with 8 bases between. This chain's CDR3 is CASSIGQENTEAFF. Here the CDR3 DNA reads TGTGCCAGTAGTATAGGGCAGGAAAACACTGAAGCTTTCTTT.

V usage is TRBV3-1 (or the pseudogene TRBV3-2) and J usage is TRBJ2-3, with D possibly TRBD1 on 6 matching bases. Germline assignment: CDR1 LGHDT and CDR2 YNNKEL (reference sequence). Trimming stripped 4 bases from V and 0 bases from J, with 11 bases between. The CDR3 runs 15 residues. CDR3 in amino acids: CASSLGGTSTDTQYF. In nucleotides, the CDR3 is TGTGCCAGCAGCCTAGGGGGAACTAGCACAGATACGCAGTATTTT.

V is TRBV7-3 and J is TRBJ2-4; D possibly corresponds to TRBD2 (5 bases). CDR1 is SGHTA, CDR2 FQGTGA, per germline. The CDR3 extends over 13 amino acids. V lost 5 bases and J lost 6, with 11 bases in between. The CDR3 DNA reads as TGTGCCAGCAGCGCTAACGAGGGAAACATTCAGTACTTC. It specifies CASSANEGNIQYF.

V gene TRBV15 combines with J gene TRBJ1-6; D remains ambiguous. The CDR3 totals 16 residues. Germline CDR1 and CDR2: LNHNV and YYDKDF (reference sequence). V lost 1 base and J 7 bases, leaving 14 bases between the germline ends. In DNA, the CDR3 is TGTGCCACCAGCAGAGTTCCCAGGCAGACGAATTCACCCCTCCACTTT. It encodes CATSRVPRQTNSPLHF. Full variable domain (outside the CDR3, taken from reference TRBV15 and TRBJ1-6): DAMVIQNPRYQVTQFGKPVTLSCSQTLNHNVMYWYQQKSSQAPKLLFHYYDKDFNNEADTPDNFQSRRPNTSFCFLDIRSPGLGDTAMYLCATSRVPRQTNSPLHFGNGTRLTVT.

The V call is TRBV11-1, the J call TRBJ2-7; D may be TRBD2 (5 bases). The germline V gene has CDR1 SGHAT and CDR2 FQDESV (reference sequence). Trimming removed 0 bases at V and 2 bases at J, with 11 bases between. This CDR3 spans 15 amino acids. Here the CDR3 DNA reads TGTGCCAGCAGCTTAGCGAATCCGGGGACCTACGAGCAGTACTTC. It codes for CASSLANPGTYEQYF.

The genes are TRBV7-9 and TRBJ1-1, with 7 nucleotides matching TRBD1. This CDR3 comprises 14 residues. V lost 4 bases and J lost 4; bases outside the gene matches: 6. Per the germline V gene, CDR1 is SEHNR and CDR2 is FQNEAQ (reference sequence). The CDR3 protein is CASSSLQGRTEAFF. The DNA of the CDR3 is TGTGCCAGCAGCTCTTTACAGGGGCGCACTGAAGCTTTCTTT.

The rearrangement links TRBV3-1 (or the pseudogene TRBV3-2) to TRBJ1-6; tentatively, D is TRBD1 (5 bases). This CDR3 has 15 residues. Germline V CDR1 and CDR2: LGHDT, YNNKEL (reference sequence). Between the trimmed V and J ends, which lost 3 bases and 7 bases, there was a span of 13 bases. For the CDR3, the DNA is TGTGCCAGCAGCCACGTTCGGGGGGGGAATTCACCCCTCCACTTT. Residues: CASSHVRGGNSPLHF.

V gene TRBV30 combines with J gene TRBJ1-4; perhaps TRBD1 as D (6 bases). This CDR3 has 14 residues. Germline loops: CDR1 GTSNPN, CDR2 SVGIG (reference sequence). CDR3 sequence reads: CAVGASGMGEKLFF. The CDR3 DNA reads as TGTGCTGTGGGGGCCTCAGGAATGGGGGAAAAACTGTTTTTT. The entire variable domain, with the rest obtained from reference TRBV30 and TRBJ1-4, is as follows: SQTIHQWPATLVQPVGSPLSLECTVEGTSNPNLYWYRQAAGRGLQLLFYSVGIGQISSEVPQNLSASRPQDRQFILSSKKLLLSDSGFYLCAVGASGMGEKLFFGSGTQLSVL.

This clone was seen only a few times. The gene calls are TRBV7-8 and TRBJ2-7; weak D call: TRBD2 (5 bases). Trimming took 5 bases from V and 5 from J, leaving 16 bases between them. Germline CDR1 reads SGHVS; CDR2 reads FQNEAQ. This CDR3 has 14 residues. The DNA for the CDR3 is TGTGCCAGCAGCCCACAAGCGGTGTTAAACGAGCAGTACTTC. This encodes CASSPQAVLNEQYF. Combining the CDR3 with reference TRBV7-8 and TRBJ2-7 gives the whole variable domain GAGVSQSPRYKVAKRGQDVALRCDPISGHVSLFWYQQALGQGPEFLTYFQNEAQLDKSGLPSDRFFAERPEGSVSTLKIQRTQQEDSAVYLCASSPQAVLNEQYFGPGTRLTVT.

The CDR3 DNA reads TGTGCTAGTGGTTTTGTGGGAGCGGCCGAGCAGTACTTC. Its protein product is CASGFVGAAEQYF. V gene TRBV12-5 combines with J gene TRBJ2-7, with a tentative D call TRBD2 (5 bases). Trimming pared 3 bases from V and 6 bases from J, leaving 12 bases between. This CDR3 contains 13 residues. CDR1 is LGHNT and CDR2 is FRNRAP in the germline V gene.

The chain carries TRBV6-6 and TRBJ2-7; 10 bases map to TRBD2. The CDR3 sequence is 19 residues long. The V gene end was trimmed by 5 bases and the J gene end by 4 bases; junction bases not matched to a gene: 20. Germline assignment: CDR1 MNHNY and CDR2 SVGAGI (reference sequence). As DNA, the CDR3 is TGTGCCAGCAGTCAACTGACAGGGACAAAAGGACTAGCGGTTTACGAGCAGTACTTC. Protein: CASSQLTGTKGLAVYEQYF.

This chain uses TRBV19 with TRBJ1-1; D is uncertain. CDR1 is LNHDA, CDR2 SQIVND, per germline (reference sequence). Trimming took off 5 bases at V and 1 base at J, with 11 bases between the two ends. The CDR3 has 14 amino acids. This chain's CDR3 is CASSPRRENTEAFF. DNA of the CDR3: TGTGCCAGTAGTCCGCGACGGGAGAACACTGAAGCTTTCTTT.

The chain employs TRBV28 and TRBJ1-5; a weak D match, TRBD1 (6 bases). The CDR3 covers 17 residues. The V end lost 4 bases, the J end lost 3 bases, and 19 bases lay between the germline ends. CDR1 and CDR2 (germline): MDHEN, SYDVKM. CDR3: CASSYIQGLVPNQPQHF. The CDR3 DNA reads as TGTGCCAGCAGTTATATACAGGGCCTAGTCCCCAATCAGCCCCAGCATTTT.

The count of this clone is one. The rearrangement joins TRBV15 to TRBJ2-1, with 9 bases lining up with TRBD2. The V gene's germline CDR1 is LNHNV and CDR2 YYDKDF (reference sequence). V lost 3 bases to trimming and J lost 6 bases; unmatched junction nucleotides: 9. The CDR3 loop spans 16 amino acids. This chain's CDR3 is CATSRTSAGGGNEQFF. As DNA, the CDR3 is TGTGCCACCAGCAGGACCTCAGCGGGGGGTGGCAATGAGCAGTTCTTC.

This sequence joins TRBV15 and TRBJ2-5; 9 nucleotides match TRBD1. Germline CDR1 is LNHNV and CDR2 is YYDKDF (reference sequence). This CDR3 spans 17 amino acids. After removal of 0 bases from V and 3 bases from J, the junction contained 8 bases not matched to a gene. This CDR3 is CATSRDRDRVVEETQYF. The CDR3 nucleotides read TGTGCCACCAGCAGAGATCGGGACAGGGTAGTTGAAGAGACCCAGTACTTC. The variable domain in full, completed from reference TRBV15 and TRBJ2-5, reads DAMVIQNPRYQVTQFGKPVTLSCSQTLNHNVMYWYQQKSSQAPKLLFHYYDKDFNNEADTPDNFQSRRPNTSFCFLDIRSPGLGDTAMYLCATSRDRDRVVEETQYFGPGTRLLVL.

The chain combines TRBV27 with TRBJ2-5; the D gene is possibly TRBD2 (6 bases). Between the trimmed V and J ends, which lost 3 bases and 1 base, there was a span of 12 bases. The CDR3 totals 15 residues. CDR1 and CDR2 (germline): MNHEY, SMNVEV (reference sequence). The chain's CDR3 is CASSFDAAGQETQYF. Here the CDR3 DNA reads TGTGCCAGCAGTTTTGACGCAGCGGGCCAAGAGACCCAGTACTTC.

The gene calls are TRBV6-1 and TRBJ1-2, with TRBD1 matching over 10 bases. The V segment lost 4 bases and the J segment 7 bases; nucleotides outside the gene matches: 12. The CDR3 covers 16 residues. Germline V lookup: CDR1 MNHNS, CDR2 SASEGT. CDR3 coding DNA: TGTGCCAGCAGTGCCACCGGGACAGGGGTCGTTGCTGGCTACACCTTC. It codes for CASSATGTGVVAGYTF.

The J gene is TRBJ1-2, the V gene TRBV9, with a weak D call TRBD1 (6 bases). Trimming took off 4 bases at V and 7 bases at J, with 17 bases between the two ends. Germline CDR1 and CDR2: SGDLS and YYNGEE. This CDR3 has 14 residues. CDR3 in amino acids: CASSPLGGASGYTF. CDR3 in DNA: TGTGCCAGCAGCCCACTCGGGGGGGCGAGTGGCTACACCTTC.

The sample holds a few counts of this clone. The J gene is TRBJ1-5, the V gene TRBV18, with D hard to call. Germline CDR1 is KGHSH and CDR2 is LQKENI. Trimming took off 2 bases at V and 7 bases at J, with 9 bases between the two ends. This CDR3 is built from 13 residues. The DNA for the CDR3 is TGTGCCAGCTCACCAGAGGGAAAACAGCCCCAGCATTTT. This translates into CASSPEGKQPQHF. Together with reference TRBV18 and TRBJ1-5, the CDR3 gives the full variable domain: NAGVMQNPRHLVRRRGQEARLRCSPMKGHSHVYWYRQLPEEGLKFMVYLQKENIIDESGMPKERFSAEFPKEGPSILRIQQVVRGDSAAYFCASSPEGKQPQHFGDGTRLSIL.

The CDR3, as DNA: TGTGCCAGCTCCCTGACAGGATCTAACTATGGCTACACCTTC. Its translation is CASSLTGSNYGYTF. J is TRBJ1-2 and V is TRBV18, with D perhaps TRBD1 (6 bases). Trimming left V 6 bases short and J 0 bases short, with 11 bases between. Germline V CDR1 and CDR2: KGHSH, LQKENI. The length of the CDR3 is 14 residues.

This chain connects TRBV20-1 to TRBJ1-2; D gene unclear. This CDR3 has 11 amino acids. Germline lookup yields CDR1 DFQATT and CDR2 SNEGSKA (reference sequence). With 4 bases removed from V and 8 bases from J, the gap between germline ends came to 11 bases. Here the CDR3 DNA reads TGCAGTGCTAAGCGGGGTAGGGGCTACACCTTC. Its protein product is CSAKRGRGYTF.

This chain uses TRBV4-1 with TRBJ2-5; 11 bases map to TRBD2. The CDR3 contains 15 residues. Looked up from germline, CDR1 is MGHRA and CDR2 is YSYEKL. V gave up 4 bases and J gave up 1 base; unmatched junction bases: 2. In nucleotides, the CDR3 is TGCGCCAGCAGCCTAGCGGGGGGGATCCAAGAGACCCAGTACTTC. It encodes CASSLAGGIQETQYF.